This T cell receptor beta chain was recovered during a study of blood T cell repertoires in COVID-19. Study summary: The study drew acute and convalescent COVID-19 samples from the United States, Italy and Spain.

The CDR3 runs to 17 residues. The V and J ends lost 0 bases and 4 bases, in that order; junction bases with no gene match: 8. Germline-derived CDR1 and CDR2 are SGDLS and YYNGEE. Here immunoSEQ multiplex PCR was the method, and the copy in TCRdb shows in-frame clones only, minus some. The data show a few hundred thousand clones, around 90% seen once. The chain uses TRBV9 and TRBJ2-1, with TRBD2 matching over 9 bases. The specimen sequenced was peripheral blood. The clonotype comes from a woman between 50 and 59 years old with COVID-19, enrolled during active disease. The CDR3 reads CASSVAGGRASYNEQFF. The CDR3 region has the DNA TGTGCCAGCAGCGTAGCGGGCGGGAGGGCCTCGTACAATGAGCAGTTCTTC.